This T cell receptor (beta chain) was observed in a study of blood T cell repertoires in COVID-19. Study as a whole: Acute and convalescent COVID-19 specimens originated in the United States, Italy and Spain.

Those who participated ranged in age from about 18 to 89 years and resided in around 22 US areas. Participants had their cohort set by participant-reported clinical history. The junction had 8 bases not matched to a gene; V was cut back by 5 bases and J by 7 bases. Germline CDR1 reads PRHDT; CDR2 reads FYEKMQ (reference sequence). The CDR3 has 15 amino acids. Authors' data handling: The authors estimated nucleated cell counts from reference gene primer amplification. The data were produced by immunoSEQ multiplex PCR, yet TCRdb's version contains in-frame clones alone and is incomplete. V, J and clone size are taken as reported in that table, and D and trimming were inferred from the DNA itself. The sample includes approximately 160,000 clones, around four fifths of them seen just once.

The rearrangement joins TRBV13 to TRBJ1-4, with 9 positions matching TRBD1. This clonotype was obtained from a woman between 45 and 65 years old in a cohort exposed to, infected with or recovered from COVID-19 (not recorded which). Input material: PBMCs or T cells enriched from blood (not recorded which). For the CDR3, the DNA is TGTGCCAGCAGCCCTAGGACAGGGGAGGGTGAAAAACTGTTTTTT. It encodes CASSPRTGEGEKLFF.